Below, 8 T cell receptor beta chains from the same sample are listed, as sequenced in a study of blood T cell repertoires in COVID-19. Some clones are missing from TCRdb's copy, which holds only in-frame ones; the method was immunoSEQ multiplex PCR. This table holds 200,000 to 300,000 clones, around 87% found once. The source material was peripheral blood. These receptors all come from a woman aged 55-70 years with COVID-19, enrolled during active disease.

CDR3 amino acids: CATSDGGGIQETQYF. The CDR3 region has the DNA TGTGCCACCAGTGATGGTGGGGGGATCCAAGAGACCCAGTACTTC. The chain uses TRBV24-1 and TRBJ2-5; weak D call: TRBD2 (6 bases). V was pared by 3 bases and J by 1 base, with 11 bases between. Germline-derived CDR1 and CDR2 are KGHDR and SFDVKD. CDR3 length: 15 amino acids.

This clone was seen a few times. The chain joins TRBV7-2 to TRBJ1-5; the D gene is possibly TRBD1 (5 bases). CDR3 length: 15 amino acids. Germline loops: CDR1 SGHTA, CDR2 FQGNSA. V dropped 5 bases and J dropped 4 bases, with 15 bases sitting between them. The CDR3 region is CASSGQGSLNQPQHF. The CDR3 coding sequence is TGTGCCAGCAGCGGGCAGGGCTCCTTAAATCAGCCCCAGCATTTT. Looking up the rest from reference TRBV7-2 and TRBJ1-5 gives the full variable domain: GAGVSQSPSNKVTEKGKDVELRCDPISGHTALYWYRQSLGQGLEFLIYFQGNSAPDKSGLPSDRFSAERTGGSVSTLTIQRTQQEDSAVYLCASSGQGSLNQPQHFGDGTRLSIL.

This clone was detected a few times. The chain is built from TRBV28 and TRBJ2-2, with no clear D. Germline assignment: CDR1 MDHEN and CDR2 SYDVKM. The CDR3 has 14 amino acids. V shed 3 bases and J shed 1 base, with 6 bases lying between them. CDR3 in DNA: TGTGCCAGCAGTTTTATAGAGAACACCGGGGAGCTGTTTTTT. Protein: CASSFIENTGELFF.

V gene TRBV19 combines with J gene TRBJ2-3; D might be TRBD1 (6 bases). The CDR3 runs to 15 residues. Germline loops: CDR1 LNHDA, CDR2 SQIVND (reference sequence). The V and J ends lost 10 bases and 2 bases respectively, with 19 bases between them. CDR3 residues: CANQMGTGSTDTQYF. For the CDR3, the DNA is TGTGCCAATCAAATGGGAACAGGGTCCACAGATACGCAGTATTTT.

This sequence joins TRBV5-1 and TRBJ1-2, with 7 bases matching TRBD1. Germline lookup yields CDR1 SGHRS and CDR2 YFSETQ. The CDR3 extends over 14 amino acids. The ends lost 4 bases at V and 2 bases at J; junction bases unmatched: 5. CDR3 sequence reads: CASSPQQGNYGYTF. The CDR3 region has the DNA TGCGCCAGCAGCCCCCAACAGGGGAACTATGGCTACACCTTC.

This clone was detected a few times. This chain joins TRBV27 and TRBJ2-7, with a possible D match to TRBD2 (6 bases). Trimming removed 2 bases at V and 3 bases at J, with 20 bases between. The CDR3 is 17 residues long. The germline V gene has CDR1 MNHEY and CDR2 SMNVEV (reference sequence). The CDR3 spells CASSLHFRGGSSYEQYF. The CDR3, as DNA: TGTGCCAGCAGTTTACATTTTCGCGGAGGGAGTAGCTACGAGCAGTACTTC.

V is TRBV3-1 (or the pseudogene TRBV3-2) and J is TRBJ1-2; possible D gene TRBD1, 6 bases. V was trimmed by 3 bases and J by 5 bases, leaving 13 bases between them. The V gene's germline CDR1 is LGHDT and CDR2 YNNKEL (reference sequence). The CDR3 contains 14 residues. CDR3 DNA sequence: TGTGCCAGCAGCCACCTAGGACAGTATTATGGCTACACCTTC. As protein: CASSHLGQYYGYTF.

This clone has just a few counts. The V call is TRBV19, the J call TRBJ2-2; 7 nucleotides match TRBD1. The germline CDR1 and CDR2 sequences are LNHDA and SQIVND (reference sequence). This CDR3 region has 15 residues. The V gene end was trimmed by 4 bases and the J gene end by 5 bases; junction bases not matched to a gene: 7. In DNA form, the CDR3 reads TGTGCCAGTAGTAATAGGGGGCGGCTTACCGGGGAGCTGTTTTTT. Protein: CASSNRGRLTGELFF.